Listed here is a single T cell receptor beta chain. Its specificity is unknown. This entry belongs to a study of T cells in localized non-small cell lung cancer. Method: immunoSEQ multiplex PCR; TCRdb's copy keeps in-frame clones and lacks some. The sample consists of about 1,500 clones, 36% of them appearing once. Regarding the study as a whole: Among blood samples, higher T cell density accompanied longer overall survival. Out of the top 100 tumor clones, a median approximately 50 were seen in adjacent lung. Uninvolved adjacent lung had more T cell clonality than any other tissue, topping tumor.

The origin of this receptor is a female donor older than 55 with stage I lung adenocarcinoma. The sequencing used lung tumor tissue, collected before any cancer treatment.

The CDR3 sequence: CASSESNQPQHF. In DNA form, the CDR3 reads TGCGCCAGCAGTGAGAGCAATCAGCCCCAGCATTTT. The chain uses TRBV10-2 and TRBJ1-5; D not resolved. Trimming cost V 2 bases and J 1 base, with 0 bases left between them. This CDR3 region has 12 residues. The germline gives CDR1 WSHSY, CDR2 SAAADI.